A single sample is the source of the 14 T cell receptor beta chains below, sequenced in a study of blood T cell repertoires in COVID-19. Sequenced by immunoSEQ multiplex PCR; TCRdb stores in-frame clones only, minus some. The sample lists 200,000 to 250,000 clones, around 81% occurring once. The sample was peripheral blood. The source of these receptors is a man aged 25-45 years who had recovered from COVID-19.

J is TRBJ1-1 and V is TRBV2; 7 bases are a match to TRBD1. V lost 6 bases and J lost 1; bases outside the gene matches: 2. The CDR3 extends over 13 amino acids. Per germline, CDR1 SNHLY and CDR2 FYNNEI. The DNA for the CDR3 is TGTGCCAGCAGGGGACAGCCGAACACTGAAGCTTTCTTT. This codes for CASRGQPNTEAFF.

The chain recombines TRBV4-1 with TRBJ1-6; no reliable D call. Trimming stripped 1 base from V and 8 bases from J, with 12 bases between. This CDR3 is 15 amino acids long. CDR1 is MGHRA, CDR2 YSYEKL, per germline. This CDR3 reads CASSQGSPADSPLHF. CDR3 coding DNA: TGCGCCAGCAGCCAAGGTTCCCCGGCGGATTCACCCCTCCACTTT.

J is TRBJ1-1 and V is TRBV21-1. TRBV21-1 constitutes a pseudogene. The CDR3 is 19 amino acids. The CDR3 region is CASSTVHGLVYSTNTEAFF. The CDR3 coding sequence is TGTGCCAGCAGCACCGTCCACGGACTCGTATACAGCACGAACACTGAAGCTTTCTTT.

In DNA, the CDR3 is TGTGCCAGCAGCGAGGCAGGGAACTCCTACGAGCAGTACTTC. Its translation is CASSEAGNSYEQYF. J is TRBJ2-7 and V is TRBV9, with a tentative D call TRBD1 (5 bases). Per germline, CDR1 SGDLS and CDR2 YYNGEE. The CDR3 runs to 14 residues. Trimming took off 3 bases at V and 0 bases at J, with 10 bases between the two ends.

The chain combines TRBV7-3 with TRBJ1-1; D gene unclear. Germline CDR1 is SGHTA and CDR2 is FQGTGA. The V gene lost 5 bases and the J gene lost 0 bases, with 7 bases spanning the gap. The CDR3 totals 13 residues. CDR3 loop: CASSREMNTEAFF. DNA of the CDR3: TGTGCCAGCAGCCGGGAAATGAACACTGAAGCTTTCTTT.

For this clone: This CDR3 is also generated by other DNA sequences in the sample. The chain couples TRBV5-1 to TRBJ1-6, with D perhaps TRBD1 (6 bases). Trimming took 2 bases from V and 10 from J, leaving 13 bases between them. This CDR3 has 14 amino acids. CDR1 and CDR2 from the germline V gene are SGHRS and YFSETQ. CDR3 protein: CASSFGQGYSPLHF. Written as DNA, the CDR3 is TGCGCCAGCAGCTTCGGGCAGGGGTACTCACCCCTCCACTTT.

This sequence joins TRBV25-1 and TRBJ2-7; 8 bases map to TRBD1. Looked up from germline, CDR1 is MGHDK and CDR2 is SYGVNS. The CDR3 sequence is 14 residues long. Trimming took 9 bases from V and 5 from J; bases not matched to a gene: 12. The CDR3 coding sequence is TGTGCCAGGAGTACAGGGAAGGACAGGGACGAGCAGTACTTC. Its protein product is CARSTGKDRDEQYF.

CDR3 region: CASSYRKLNTEAFF. CDR3 bases: TGTGCCAGCAGTTATCGTAAACTTAACACTGAAGCTTTCTTT. This rearrangement joins TRBV28 to TRBJ1-1; unclear D gene. Germline V gives CDR1 MDHEN, CDR2 SYDVKM. The V gene lost 4 bases and the J gene lost 2 bases, with 11 bases spanning the gap. The CDR3 runs 14 residues.

The table lists this clone with many counts. This chain connects TRBV5-5 to TRBJ2-2; a possible D gene is TRBD1 (6 bases). CDR3 length: 17 amino acids. Germline lookup yields CDR1 SGHKS and CDR2 YYEKEE (reference sequence). Trimming removed 3 bases from V and 2 bases from J, with 17 bases in between. The CDR3 here is CASSWSRDTVNTGELFF. CDR3 sequence (DNA): TGTGCCAGCAGCTGGAGCCGGGACACCGTTAACACCGGGGAGCTGTTTTTT.

The CDR3 region is CASSLREENEQFF. Here the CDR3 DNA reads TGTGCCAGCTCACTAAGGGAGGAGAATGAGCAGTTCTTC. J is TRBJ2-1 and V is TRBV18; maybe TRBD2 (6 bases). Germline V gives CDR1 KGHSH, CDR2 LQKENI. CDR3 length equals 13 residues. The V gene lost 4 bases and the J gene lost 7 bases, with 11 bases spanning the gap.

The chain uses TRBV2 and TRBJ2-3; 8 nucleotides match TRBD1. The CDR3 runs to 15 residues. V dropped 7 bases and J dropped 1; count of bases not matched to a gene: 7. The germline V gene has CDR1 SNHLY and CDR2 FYNNEI. The DNA of the CDR3 is TGTGCCAGCACCCTTGGGACAGGCCGCACAGATACGCAGTATTTT. It yields the protein CASTLGTGRTDTQYF.

The chain recombines TRBV7-6 with TRBJ2-1; the match to TRBD1 covers 10 bases. V gave up 5 bases and J gave up 6 bases; unmatched junction bases: 7. CDR3 size: 15 residues. CDR1 SGHVS and CDR2 FNYEAQ come from the germline V gene. CDR3: CASSPLRDRGNEQFF. The CDR3 nucleotides read TGTGCCAGCAGCCCACTCCGGGACAGGGGCAATGAGCAGTTCTTC.

The chain recombines TRBV5-1 with TRBJ2-5; the match to TRBD1 covers 12 bases. Unmatched junction bases numbered 3, after V lost 4 bases and J lost 5 bases. The CDR3 is made up of 14 amino acids. Germline loops: CDR1 SGHRS, CDR2 YFSETQ. The CDR3 DNA reads TGCGCCAGCAGCGGGACAGGGGGCGAGGAGACCCAGTACTTC. Translating it yields CASSGTGGEETQYF.

The chain is built from TRBV7-9 and TRBJ1-1, with D maybe TRBD1 (6 bases). The germline V gene encodes CDR1 SEHNR and CDR2 FQNEAQ (reference sequence). Trimming shortened V by 5 bases and J by 4 bases, and 14 bases separated the two germline ends. There are 14 residues in the CDR3. CDR3 coding DNA: TGTGCCAGCAGCAACCAGGGAGGGGGCACTGAAGCTTTCTTT. Amino acids: CASSNQGGGTEAFF.